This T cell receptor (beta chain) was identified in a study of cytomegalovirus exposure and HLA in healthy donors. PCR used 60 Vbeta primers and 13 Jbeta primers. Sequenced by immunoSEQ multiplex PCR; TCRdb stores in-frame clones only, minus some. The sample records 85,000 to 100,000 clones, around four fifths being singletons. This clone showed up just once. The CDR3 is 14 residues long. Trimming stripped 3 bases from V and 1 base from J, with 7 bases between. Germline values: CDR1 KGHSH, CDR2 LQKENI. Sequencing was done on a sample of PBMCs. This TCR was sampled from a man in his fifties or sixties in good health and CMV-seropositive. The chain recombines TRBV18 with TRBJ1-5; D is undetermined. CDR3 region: CASSPLGSNQPQHF. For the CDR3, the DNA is TGTGCCAGCTCACCCCTAGGCAGCAATCAGCCCCAGCATTTT.